These 5 T cell receptor beta chains were sequenced from one sample in a study of blood T cell repertoires in COVID-19. Method: immunoSEQ multiplex PCR; TCRdb's copy keeps in-frame clones and lacks some. Of about 200,000 clones detected, about 79% appear once; the ten largest clones hold more than 9%. Sequencing was performed on peripheral blood. These receptors were obtained from a man aged 45-65 years with active or convalescent COVID-19.

The chain has TRBV3-1 (or the pseudogene TRBV3-2) and TRBJ1-2; D may be TRBD1 (5 bases). The germline gives CDR1 LGHDT, CDR2 YNNKEL (reference sequence). The CDR3 sequence is 14 residues long. The V end lost 1 base, the J end lost 5 bases, and 11 bases lay between the germline ends. Here the CDR3 reads CASSQGAGRYGYTF. Here the CDR3 DNA reads TGTGCCAGCAGCCAAGGAGCAGGGCGGTATGGCTACACCTTC.

CDR3 sequence (DNA): TGTGCCAGCAGTTGGACACAGGGGCATGGCTACACCTTC. Residues: CASSWTQGHGYTF. The chain uses TRBV27 and TRBJ1-2; 7 bases agree with TRBD1. Germline CDR1 reads MNHEY; CDR2 reads SMNVEV (reference sequence). V trimming: 4 bases; J trimming: 6 bases; junction bases outside the gene matches: 5. The CDR3 length is 13 residues.

CDR3 coding DNA: TGTGCCAGCAGTCCCACCCCCGCGGGGGCAAAAACCTTC. Amino acids: CASSPTPAGAKTF. This sequence joins TRBV12-3 or TRBV12-4 and TRBJ1-2, with a weak D call TRBD1 (6 bases). There are 13 residues in the CDR3. Trimming cost V 5 bases and J 14 bases, with 21 bases left between them.

In its sample, this clone was seen many times. This rearrangement joins TRBV7-2 to TRBJ1-2, with TRBD1 identical over 9 bases. The CDR3 is made up of 15 amino acids. Germline V CDR1 and CDR2: SGHTA, FQGNSA. V shed 2 bases and J 7 bases; nucleotides not matched to a gene: 8. CDR3 loop: CASSLPLGTGPGYTF. CDR3 DNA sequence: TGTGCCAGCAGCTTACCCCTTGGGACAGGGCCTGGCTACACCTTC.

V usage is TRBV20-1 and J usage is TRBJ1-5; D call uncertain. The CDR3 sequence is 14 residues long. Per the germline V gene, CDR1 is DFQATT and CDR2 is SNEGSKA (reference sequence). Trimming shortened V by 3 bases and J by 6 bases, and 15 bases separated the two germline ends. The CDR3 nucleotides are TGCAGTGCTAGTCCGTTTGTACTCGGTCAGCCCCAGCATTTT. Its translation is CSASPFVLGQPQHF.